Described below is a single T cell receptor (beta chain) sequence and its context. The CDR3 is 15 amino acids. V was cut by 1 base and J by 5 bases, with 14 bases left in between. CDR1 LGHDT and CDR2 YNNKEL come from the germline V gene (reference sequence). In the study's own analysis: It was from reference gene primer amplification that nucleated cell counts were estimated. Sequenced by immunoSEQ multiplex PCR; TCRdb stores in-frame clones only, minus some. Clonal size and the V and J genes are those of that table, whereas D and trimming came from the DNA. Among about 180,000 clones listed, 80% were seen once. This sample stems from a study of blood T cell repertoires in COVID-19. On the study more broadly: Spain, Italy and the United States supplied samples that represented acute and convalescent COVID-19. Nucleic acid was either cDNA or gDNA, and it came from T cells, B-cell-depleted T cells, or PBMCs.

The V gene is TRBV3-1 (or the pseudogene TRBV3-2), the J gene TRBJ2-5; D is possibly TRBD2 (5 bases). This clonotype originated in a man in his 70s with active or convalescent COVID-19. The source material was peripheral blood. The chain's CDR3 is CASSQGATDYETQYF. The CDR3 DNA follows: TGTGCCAGCAGCCAAGGCGCGACTGACTATGAGACCCAGTACTTC.